Following are 6 T cell receptor beta chains from one sample sequenced in a study of T-cell reconstitution after alpha-beta-depleted transplantation in children. A TCRbeta library incorporating unique molecular identifiers was prepared. One entry per CDR3 protein results from TCRdb running MiXCR on the PCR reads. The repertoire includes about 580,000 distinct CDR3 sequences, roughly 23% of them detected once, and about 14% sits in the top ten. The sample was PBMCs, mostly from graft donor cells, taken 360 days after TCRalphabeta/CD19-depleted stem cell transplant. The source is a boy under three years old who had a stem cell transplant for acute myeloid leukemia, so the T cells may come from the graft donor.

This clonotype was detected only a few times. The genes are TRBV20-1 and TRBJ1-5; D might be TRBD1 (5 bases). The CDR3 has 14 amino acids. Between the trimmed V and J ends, which lost 0 bases and 7 bases, there was a span of 13 bases. The V gene's germline CDR1 is DFQATT and CDR2 SNEGSKA (reference sequence). The CDR3 loop is CSAREGPRGQPQHF. The DNA for the CDR3 is TGCAGTGCTAGAGAGGGGCCTCGAGGGCAGCCCCAGCATTTT.

This clonotype was seen more than once but under ten times. The chain recombines TRBV9 with TRBJ2-1; D is possibly TRBD1 (6 bases). This CDR3 is 15 amino acids long. Germline V gene lookup returns CDR1 SGDLS and CDR2 YYNGEE. Trimming shortened V by 3 bases and J by 5 bases, and 15 bases separated the two germline ends. The DNA of the CDR3 is TGTGCCAGCAGCGCCCAGTCCACAGGGAACAATGAGCAGTTCTTC. It yields the protein CASSAQSTGNNEQFF.

This clonotype was counted at least ten times. The rearrangement uses TRBV20-1 and TRBJ2-6, with D hard to call. The V end was cut by 3 bases, the J end by 0 bases, with 12 bases between. CDR3 size: 16 residues. CDR1 is DFQATT and CDR2 is SNEGSKA in the germline V gene (reference sequence). The CDR3 is CSASPRTGSGANVLTF. The CDR3, as DNA: TGCAGTGCTAGTCCCAGGACGGGCTCTGGGGCCAACGTCCTGACTTTC.

As to this clonotype: This is likely a read error, given that the CDR3 carries no conserved phenylalanine or tryptophan at its end. The rearrangement uses TRBV5-1 and TRBJ1-5; 7 bases are a match to TRBD1. The CDR3 totals 14 residues. Unmatched junction bases numbered 6, after V lost 7 bases and J lost 2 bases. Germline-derived CDR1 and CDR2 are SGHRS and YFSETQ. The DNA of the CDR3 is TGCGCCAGCTCTGCCCAGGGGGGCAATCAGCCCCAGCATTCT. This codes for CASSAQGGNQPQHS.

This CDR3 is CASSSTRTEQETQYF. In DNA form, the CDR3 reads TGTGCCAGCAGCTCTACCCGGACCGAGCAAGAGACCCAGTACTTC. The genes are TRBV28 and TRBJ2-5; no reliable D call. Trimming pared 6 bases from V and 2 bases from J, leaving 16 bases between. CDR3 length equals 15 residues. Germline-derived CDR1 and CDR2 are MDHEN and SYDVKM. The variable domain in full, completed from reference TRBV28 and TRBJ2-5, reads DVKVTQSSRYLVKRTGEKVFLECVQDMDHENMFWYRQDPGLGLRLIYFSYDVKMKEKGDIPEGYSVSREKKERFSLILESASTNQTSMYLCASSSTRTEQETQYFGPGTRLLVL.

This clonotype has a handful of counts. This chain uses TRBV15 with TRBJ2-7; 9 positions agree with TRBD1. The CDR3 loop spans 16 amino acids. V shed 0 bases, J shed 6 bases, and the junction held 9 bases outside the gene matches. CDR1 and CDR2 from the germline V gene are LNHNV and YYDKDF (reference sequence). CDR3: CATSRDLPRDRAEQYV. CDR3 sequence (DNA): TGTGCCACCAGCAGAGATCTCCCGAGGGACAGGGCCGAGCAGTACGTC.